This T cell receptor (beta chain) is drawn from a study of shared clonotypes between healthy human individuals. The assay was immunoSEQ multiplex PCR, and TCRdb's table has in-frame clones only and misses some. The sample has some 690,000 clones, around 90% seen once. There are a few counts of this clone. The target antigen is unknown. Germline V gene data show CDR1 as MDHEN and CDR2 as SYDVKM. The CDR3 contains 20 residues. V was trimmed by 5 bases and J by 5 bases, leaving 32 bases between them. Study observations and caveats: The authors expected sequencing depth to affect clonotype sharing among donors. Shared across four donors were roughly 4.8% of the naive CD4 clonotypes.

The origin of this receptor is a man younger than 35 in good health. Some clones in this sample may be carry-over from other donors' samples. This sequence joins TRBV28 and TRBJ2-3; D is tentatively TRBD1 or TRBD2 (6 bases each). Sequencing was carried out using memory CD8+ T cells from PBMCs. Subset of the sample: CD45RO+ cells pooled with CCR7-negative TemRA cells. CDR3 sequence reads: CASSGEGGLQSDGGRDTQYF. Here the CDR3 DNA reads TGTGCCAGCAGTGGAGAGGGAGGACTGCAATCGGACGGGGGCCGAGATACGCAGTATTTT.